This T cell receptor beta chain emerged from a study of blood T cell repertoires in COVID-19. Study in general: Samples representing acute and convalescent COVID-19 were sourced from the United States, Italy and Spain. T cells, B-cell-depleted T cells, or PBMCs supplied cDNA or gDNA.

The method was immunoSEQ multiplex PCR; TCRdb's version includes in-frame clones alone and lacks a portion of them. The sample consists of fewer than 65,000 clones, about nine tenths of them appearing once. This CDR3 has 16 amino acids. Per the germline V gene, CDR1 is MNHEY and CDR2 is SMNVEV (reference sequence). Trimming left V 6 bases short and J 6 bases short, with 21 bases between. The V call is TRBV27, the J call TRBJ1-5; tentatively, D is TRBD1 (6 bases). This TCR was sampled from a woman older than 75 with acute or convalescent COVID-19. Sequencing used peripheral blood. CDR3 in amino acids: CASRISGAVRVQPQHF. For the CDR3, the DNA is TGTGCCAGCAGGATATCAGGGGCCGTTAGGGTTCAGCCCCAGCATTTT.